This TCR beta chain was recovered during a study of shared clonotypes between healthy human individuals. The table came from immunoSEQ multiplex PCR; TCRdb's copy has only in-frame clones and leaves some out. The sample shows roughly 2.1 million clones, 85% to 95% of them seen only once. Positively selected for CCR7, the CD45RO-negative cells used as naive CD8 cells excluded terminally differentiated effector memory CD45RA+ cells. Germline lookup yields CDR1 ENHRY and CDR2 SYGVKD. This CDR3 is 13 amino acids long. Trimming left V 11 bases short and J 3 bases short, with 17 bases between. The origin of this receptor is a man aged 18 to 30 in good health. Some clones in this sample may be carry-over from other donors' samples. The sequenced material came from naive CD8+ T cells from PBMCs. The chain carries TRBV10-3 and TRBJ2-7; TRBD1 might be the D (6 bases). CDR3 region: CALRAGAFYEQYF. CDR3 nucleotides: TGTGCCCTGCGGGCAGGGGCCTTCTACGAGCAGTACTTC.